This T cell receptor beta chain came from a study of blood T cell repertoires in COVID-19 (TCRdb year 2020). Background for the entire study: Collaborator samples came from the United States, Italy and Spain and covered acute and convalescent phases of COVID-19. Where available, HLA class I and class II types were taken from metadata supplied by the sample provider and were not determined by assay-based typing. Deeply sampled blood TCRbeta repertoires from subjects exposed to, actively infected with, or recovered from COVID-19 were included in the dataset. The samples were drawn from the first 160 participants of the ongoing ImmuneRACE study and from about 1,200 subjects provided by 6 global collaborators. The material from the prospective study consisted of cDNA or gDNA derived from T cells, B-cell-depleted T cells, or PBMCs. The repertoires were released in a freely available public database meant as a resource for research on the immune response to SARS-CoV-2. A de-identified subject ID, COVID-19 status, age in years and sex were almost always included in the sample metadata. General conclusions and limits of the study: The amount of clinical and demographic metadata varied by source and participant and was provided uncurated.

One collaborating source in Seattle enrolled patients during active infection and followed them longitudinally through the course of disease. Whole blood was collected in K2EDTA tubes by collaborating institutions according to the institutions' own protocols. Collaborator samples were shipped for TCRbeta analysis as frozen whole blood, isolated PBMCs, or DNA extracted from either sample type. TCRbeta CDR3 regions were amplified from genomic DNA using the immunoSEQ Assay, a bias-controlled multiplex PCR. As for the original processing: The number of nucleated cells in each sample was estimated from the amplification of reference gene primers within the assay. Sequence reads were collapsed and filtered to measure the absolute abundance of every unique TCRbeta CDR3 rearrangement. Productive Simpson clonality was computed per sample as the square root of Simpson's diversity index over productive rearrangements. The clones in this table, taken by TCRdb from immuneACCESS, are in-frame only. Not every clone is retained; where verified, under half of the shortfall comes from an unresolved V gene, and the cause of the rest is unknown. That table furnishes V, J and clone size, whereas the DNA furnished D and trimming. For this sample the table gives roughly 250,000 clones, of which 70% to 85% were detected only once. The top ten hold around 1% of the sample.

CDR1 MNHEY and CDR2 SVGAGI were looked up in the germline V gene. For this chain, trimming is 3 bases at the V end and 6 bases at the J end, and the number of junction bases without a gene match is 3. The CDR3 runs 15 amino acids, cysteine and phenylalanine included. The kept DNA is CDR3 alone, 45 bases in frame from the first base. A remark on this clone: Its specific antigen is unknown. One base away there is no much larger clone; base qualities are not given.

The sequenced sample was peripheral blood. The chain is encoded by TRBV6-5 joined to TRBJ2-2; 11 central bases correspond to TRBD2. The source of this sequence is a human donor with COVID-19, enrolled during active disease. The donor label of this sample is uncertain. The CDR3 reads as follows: CASSYSGRVSGELFF. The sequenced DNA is TGTGCCAGCAGTTATAGCGGGAGGGTTTCCGGGGAGCTGTTTTTT.